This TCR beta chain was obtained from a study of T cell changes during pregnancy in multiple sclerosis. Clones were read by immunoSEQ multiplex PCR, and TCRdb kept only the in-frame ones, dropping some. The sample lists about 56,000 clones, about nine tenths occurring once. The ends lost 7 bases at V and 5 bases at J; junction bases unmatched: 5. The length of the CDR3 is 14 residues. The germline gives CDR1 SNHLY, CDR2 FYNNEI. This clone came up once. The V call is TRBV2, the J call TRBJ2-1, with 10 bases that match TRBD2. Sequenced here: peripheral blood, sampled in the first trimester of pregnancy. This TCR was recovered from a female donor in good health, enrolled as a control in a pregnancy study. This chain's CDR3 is CASNRGLANNEQFF. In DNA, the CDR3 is TGTGCCAGCAACCGGGGACTAGCGAACAATGAGCAGTTCTTC.